This T cell receptor (beta chain) was documented in a study of Ad26.COV2.S vaccination and SARS-CoV-2 variants. Study details: Ad26.COV2.S arm of COV1001 included the donor. Ad26.COV2.S shots went into the muscle once or twice, 56 days apart.

Points from the study as a whole: Measurement of non-spike TCR breadth gave similar results in vaccine and placebo recipients.

The CDR3 consists of 18 residues. Trimming removed 3 bases from V and 4 bases from J, with 24 bases in between. Germline V gene lookup returns CDR1 SSHAT and CDR2 FNYEAQ (reference sequence). Treatment: 15 to 20 received Ad26.COV2.S at low or high dose, single or two shots; 5 received placebo; per-sample allocation not given. Repertoires come from day 63 after the first vaccine or placebo injection. Measured with immunoSEQ multiplex PCR; TCRdb has only the in-frame clones, and not every one. The table lists 440,000 or so clones, roughly 91% of them singletons. This clone was seen a few times. No antigen is known for it.

The receptor was isolated from a person aged 18-60 years who received the Ad26.COV2.S COVID-19 vaccine or a placebo. This specimen consisted of peripheral blood, obtained in a trial of Ad26.COV2.S vaccine versus placebo. The genes are TRBV7-7 and TRBJ1-2; D is uncertain. The CDR3 bases are TGTGCCAGCAGCTTCACCGTCTTGCAAGGTCGTTTCTTCTATGGCTACACCTTC. Residues: CASSFTVLQGRFFYGYTF.